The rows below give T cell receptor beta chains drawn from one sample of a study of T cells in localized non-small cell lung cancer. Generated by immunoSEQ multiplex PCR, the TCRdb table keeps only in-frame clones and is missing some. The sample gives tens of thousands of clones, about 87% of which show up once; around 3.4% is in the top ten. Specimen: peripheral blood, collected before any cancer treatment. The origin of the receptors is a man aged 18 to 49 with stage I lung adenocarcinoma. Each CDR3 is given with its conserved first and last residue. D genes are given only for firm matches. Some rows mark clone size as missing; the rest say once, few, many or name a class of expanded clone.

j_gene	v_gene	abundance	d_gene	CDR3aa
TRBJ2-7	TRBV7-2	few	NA	CASSLYPGAGEQYF
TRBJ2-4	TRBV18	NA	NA	CASSPRDSSIQYF
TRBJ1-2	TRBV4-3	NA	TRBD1	CASSQDTRDRVYGYTF
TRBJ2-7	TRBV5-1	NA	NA	CASSYGSLGGLPSYEQYF
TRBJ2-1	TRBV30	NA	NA	CAWRSGGYNEQFF
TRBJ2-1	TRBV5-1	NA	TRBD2	CASRKIAGGSYNEQFF
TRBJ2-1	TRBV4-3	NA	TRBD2	CASSQHLAGLSNEQFF
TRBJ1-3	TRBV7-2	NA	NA	CASSLYWGSSGNTIYF
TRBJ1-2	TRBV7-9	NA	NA	CASSQTPGHIDYGYTF
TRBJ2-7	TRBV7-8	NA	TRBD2	CASSLVGLAGTQGQGHEQYF